The T cell receptor (beta chain) described here comes from a study of human T cells and chemical hapten exposure. Time point in this sample: patch test 1, 2 weeks after DPC sensitization. Treatment defined: therapeutic diphenylcyclopropenone sensitization with weekly scalp DPC. Authors' analysis steps: Per sample, the median was about 88,000 TCRs, with values from approximately 25,000 to 650,000. TCRdb used MiXCR to reprocess the RACE reads, holding one entry per CDR3 protein. It is TCRdb's table, rather than the study itself, that gives the V and J calls and clone size. The table lists just over 80,000 distinct CDR3 sequences, over 8.5% of them singletons, with around 4% in the top ten. Looked up from germline, CDR1 is MDHEN and CDR2 is SYDVKM. The CDR3 runs to 11 residues. Trimming stripped 10 bases from V and 5 bases from J, with 11 bases between. Regarding the study as a whole: Healthy people's immune response may differ from that of the donors, who had alopecia.

This clonotype has just a few counts. Its antigen is not identified. Here the sequenced sample was whole blood, taken in connection with sensitization to the hapten diphenylcyclopropenone (DPC). This receptor was taken from a woman aged 45 to 65 with alopecia areata. Some clones in this sample may be carry-over from other donors' samples. This rearrangement joins TRBV28 to TRBJ1-2; no clear D. The CDR3 sequence: CATVLEYGYTF. In DNA, the CDR3 is TGTGCCACCGTGTTAGAGTATGGCTACACCTTC.